This is a list of T cell receptor beta chains from one sample in a study of cytomegalovirus exposure and HLA in healthy donors. This table comes from immunoSEQ multiplex PCR, and its TCRdb copy is limited to in-frame clones, with some not included. Here the sample spans hundreds of thousands of clones, less than 90% being singletons. The sequenced sample consisted of PBMCs. The receptors were sampled from a woman younger than 30 in good health and CMV-seronegative. CDR3s include the opening cysteine and the closing phenylalanine or tryptophan. D genes are given only for firm matches. Rows give clone size only sometimes, using once, few, many, or a class for an expanded clone.

v_gene,abundance,j_gene,d_gene,CDR3nt,CDR3aa
TRBV29-1,once,TRBJ1-1,NA,TGCAGCGTGCGACCAGGGAGAGGGTACACTGAAGCTTTCTTT,CSVRPGRGYTEAFF
TRBV7-3,NA,TRBJ1-3,NA,TGTGCCAGCAGCTCCGACCAGGGAAACACCATATATTTT,CASSSDQGNTIYF
TRBV2,NA,TRBJ1-1,NA,TGTGCCAGCAGTGTCCCGACTGGGGGGCCGGAGGATGAAGCTTTCTTT,CASSVPTGGPEDEAFF
TRBV30,NA,TRBJ1-5,NA,TGTGCCTGGAGTAAATCAGTCACTAATCAGCCCCAGCATTTT,CAWSKSVTNQPQHF
TRBV9,NA,TRBJ2-7,TRBD1,TGTGCCAGCAGCGTAGCGCCCGGACAGGGCTTCTACGAGCAGTACTTC,CASSVAPGQGFYEQYF
TRBV10-3,few,TRBJ2-2,NA,TGTGCCATCAGTGAGGAGAACACCGGGGAGCTGTTTTTT,CAISEENTGELFF
TRBV13,NA,TRBJ2-1,TRBD2,TGTGCCAGCAGCTCGAGACAGGGACTAGCGGGATACAATGAGCAGTTCTTC,CASSSRQGLAGYNEQFF
TRBV28,once,TRBJ2-7,TRBD2,TGTGCCAGCAGTCTAGCGGGAGGCTCCTACGAGCAGTACTTC,CASSLAGGSYEQYF
TRBV28,NA,TRBJ1-1,NA,TGTGCCAGCAGTTTCTCGAACACTGAAGCTTTCTTT,CASSFSNTEAFF
TRBV7-9,NA,TRBJ1-1,TRBD1,TGTGCCAGCAGCCCAGGGGGCTCTGAAGCTTTCTTT,CASSPGGSEAFF
TRBV5-1,NA,TRBJ2-7,TRBD1,TGCGCCAGCAGCTCACTAGGACAGGGCTCCTACGAGCAGTACTTC,CASSSLGQGSYEQYF
TRBV21-1,NA,TRBJ1-6,NA,TGTGCCAGCAGCAAAGGGGGGGTAAGGCTACGTCTTCCACCCCTCCACTTT,CASSKGGVRLRLPPLHF
TRBV6-6,once,TRBJ2-2,NA,TGTGCCAGCAGTCACAGGCACCCGAACACCGGGGAGCTGTTTTTT,CASSHRHPNTGELFF
TRBV6-6,NA,TRBJ1-4,TRBD1,TGTGCCAGCGGAAACAGGGGAAAAGGTGAAAAACTGTTTTTT,CASGNRGKGEKLFF
TRBV9,NA,TRBJ1-4,NA,TGTGCCAGCAGCGGCTCGTGGGGGGAAGGTGAAAAACTGTTTTTT,CASSGSWGEGEKLFF
TRBV7-9,few,TRBJ1-2,TRBD1,TGTGCCAGCAGCTTAGGAGGGGACAGGGGGACCTATGGCTACACCTTC,CASSLGGDRGTYGYTF
TRBV7-3,NA,TRBJ2-7,NA,TGTGCCAGCAGCTTCGGACGAGCGGGTGACGAGCAGTACTTC,CASSFGRAGDEQYF